The entry below gives a single TCR beta chain sequence along with its context. V lost 1 base and J lost 5; bases outside the gene matches: 11. The CDR3 contains 18 residues. Germline values: CDR1 SGHVS, CDR2 FNYEAQ. Repertoires were generated with immunoSEQ multiplex PCR, while TCRdb's copy carries only in-frame clones and drops some. The top ten clones hold around 18% of a sample with approximately 300,000 clones, 92% of them seen once. The sample belongs to a study of blood T cell repertoires in COVID-19. The sequencing input was PBMCs or T cells enriched from blood (not recorded which). The source is a woman in her twenties or thirties who had recovered from COVID-19. This chain joins TRBV7-6 and TRBJ2-1; 10 bases map to TRBD1. The CDR3: CASSLGTWTGGRNNEQFF. The CDR3 region has the DNA TGTGCCAGCAGCTTAGGCACATGGACAGGGGGAAGGAACAATGAGCAGTTCTTC.